Following are 14 T cell receptor beta chains from one sample sequenced in a study of blood T cell repertoires in COVID-19. Using immunoSEQ multiplex PCR, the repertoire was profiled, and TCRdb retains in-frame clones only, with some absent. This sample carries over 200,000 clones, around 92% of them seen once, and the ten largest clones take less than 4%. Specimen: PBMCs or T cells enriched from blood (not recorded which). The origin of the receptors is a woman aged 30 to 39 with acute COVID-19.

This clone was picked up a small number of times. V and J are TRBV3-1 (or the pseudogene TRBV3-2) and TRBJ2-7; 7 nucleotides line up with TRBD1. The ends lost 6 bases at V and 7 bases at J; junction bases unmatched: 6. Per the germline V gene, CDR1 is LGHDT and CDR2 is YNNKEL (reference sequence). The CDR3 contains 12 residues. This CDR3 is CASRSSGGEQYF. The CDR3, as DNA: TGTGCCAGCAGATCGTCAGGGGGAGAGCAGTACTTC.

The gene calls are TRBV11-2 and TRBJ2-2, with D maybe TRBD2 (7 bases). The V gene's germline CDR1 is SGHAT and CDR2 FQNNGV. The CDR3 has 16 residues. Trimming cost V 4 bases and J 0 bases, with 12 bases left between them. CDR3 protein: CASSSRGGPNTGELFF. The CDR3 nucleotides read TGTGCCAGCAGCTCTAGGGGGGGTCCGAACACCGGGGAGCTGTTTTTT.

CDR3 residues: CASSQDYPRDEQFF. The CDR3 DNA reads as TGTGCCAGCAGCCAAGATTACCCCCGGGATGAGCAGTTCTTC. The chain is built from TRBV3-1 (or the pseudogene TRBV3-2) and TRBJ2-1; unclear D gene. The germline V gene encodes CDR1 LGHDT and CDR2 YNNKEL (reference sequence). This CDR3 comprises 14 residues. V shed 0 bases and J shed 8 bases, with 11 bases lying between them.

This clone was counted a single time. The chain has TRBV5-1 and TRBJ1-4; no clear D gene. This CDR3 spans 14 amino acids. V lost 1 base, J lost 4 bases, and 8 bases lay in between. Germline V CDR1 and CDR2: SGHRS, YFSETQ. In DNA form, the CDR3 reads TGCGCCAGCAGCTTGTCTGGGAGTAATGAAAAACTGTTTTTT. It encodes CASSLSGSNEKLFF.

The rearrangement joins TRBV12-5 to TRBJ1-5, with 9 bases aligning to TRBD1. This CDR3 region has 14 residues. The V segment lost 5 bases and the J segment 4 bases; nucleotides outside the gene matches: 3. CDR1 and CDR2 from the germline V gene are LGHNT and FRNRAP. The chain's CDR3 is CASGRDRANQPQHF. The DNA for the CDR3 is TGTGCTAGTGGTCGGGACAGGGCGAATCAGCCCCAGCATTTT.

This chain uses TRBV10-1 with TRBJ2-2; the D is unclear. The CDR3 has 14 amino acids. Germline CDR1 and CDR2: WNHNN and SYGVQD (reference sequence). The germline V and J ends were trimmed by 2 bases and 8 bases, with 12 bases remaining between them. CDR3 sequence (DNA): TGCGCCAGCAGTGAGAATCTGTCGGTTGGGGAGCTGTTTTTT. Translated, it gives CASSENLSVGELFF.

The V call is TRBV5-1, the J call TRBJ1-4, with no clear D. Germline-derived CDR1 and CDR2 are SGHRS and YFSETQ. The CDR3 spans 14 residues. The ends were cut back, 0 bases at V and 2 bases at J, with 5 bases in the middle. In DNA form, the CDR3 reads TGCGCCAGCAGCTTGGGAGATACTAATGAAAAACTGTTTTTT. Its protein is CASSLGDTNEKLFF. Looking up the rest from reference TRBV5-1 and TRBJ1-4 gives the full variable domain: KAGVTQTPRYLIKTRGQQVTLSCSPISGHRSVSWYQQTPGQGLQFLFEYFSETQRNKGNFPGRFSGRQFSNSRSEMNVSTLELGDSALYLCASSLGDTNEKLFFGSGTQLSVL.

The gene calls are TRBV4-1 and TRBJ1-4, with 8 positions matching TRBD1. Unmatched junction bases numbered 5, after V lost 8 bases and J lost 3 bases. CDR3 length: 14 amino acids. The V gene's germline CDR1 is MGHRA and CDR2 YSYEKL. The CDR3 spells CASSGQGPNEKLFF. CDR3 sequence (DNA): TGCGCCAGCTCCGGACAGGGCCCTAATGAAAAACTGTTTTTT.

This chain joins TRBV19 and TRBJ1-2; perhaps TRBD1 as D (5 bases). V lost 6 bases to trimming and J lost 3 bases, with 11 bases between them. In germline, CDR1 is LNHDA, CDR2 SQIVND (reference sequence). This CDR3 has 13 amino acids. CDR3 in DNA: TGTGCCAGTAGGGAGGGGTTGGACTATGGCTACACCTTC. Protein product: CASREGLDYGYTF.

The chain carries TRBV19 and TRBJ1-2; D call uncertain. The CDR3 has 14 residues. Germline V gene sequence: CDR1 LNHDA, CDR2 SQIVND (reference sequence). The V end lost 3 bases, the J end lost 7 bases, and 15 bases lay between the germline ends. CDR3: CASSISFPTGGYTF. CDR3 DNA sequence: TGTGCCAGTAGTATCTCCTTCCCAACCGGTGGCTACACCTTC.

This chain joins TRBV11-2 and TRBJ1-3; D is ambiguous. V gave up 3 bases and J gave up 2 bases, with 11 bases separating them. CDR3 length: 15 amino acids. Germline V gene lookup returns CDR1 SGHAT and CDR2 FQNNGV. Here the CDR3 DNA reads TGTGCCAGCAGCTTTGAGGGTATAGCTGGAAACACCATATATTTT. This encodes CASSFEGIAGNTIYF.

The V and J genes are TRBV12-3 or TRBV12-4 and TRBJ1-1; D unclear. The CDR3 is 13 amino acids. V lost 7 bases and J 1 base, leaving 10 bases between the germline ends. CDR3 DNA sequence: TGTGCCAGCACCCTTAGGAGGAACACTGAAGCTTTCTTT. It codes for CASTLRRNTEAFF.

This clone occurred a few times. This rearrangement joins TRBV5-4 to TRBJ1-2; 7 bases are shared with TRBD1. The trim removed 9 bases at V and 0 bases at J, leaving 5 bases unmatched. The CDR3 runs 13 residues. The germline V gene encodes CDR1 SGHNT and CDR2 YYREEE (reference sequence). CDR3 protein: CATGTAPNYGYTF. The CDR3 DNA is TGTGCCACCGGGACAGCTCCTAACTATGGCTACACCTTC.

V gene TRBV5-1 combines with J gene TRBJ1-1; 8 bases map to TRBD1. Germline V gene lookup returns CDR1 SGHRS and CDR2 YFSETQ. The trim removed 0 bases at V and 2 bases at J, leaving 3 bases unmatched. This CDR3 is built from 15 residues. CDR3 loop: CASSLARGRNTEAFF. Written as DNA, the CDR3 is TGCGCCAGCAGCTTGGCCAGGGGGCGAAACACTGAAGCTTTCTTT.